This record looks at one TCR beta chain sequence and its context. Its antigen is not known. The study reverse transcribed the entire isolated RNA, so it sequenced expressed TCRB transcripts. Assay used: immunoSEQ multiplex PCR; TCRdb lists only in-frame clones, some missing. The repertoire has a few hundred thousand clones, just over 20% of them found once; the top ten carry about 0.027%. This sample was taken from a study of beta chain features in type 1 diabetes. Regarding the study as a whole: In all four CD4+ subsets, TCRB CDR3 length was significantly, moderately reduced in type 1 diabetes. A potential PCR bias toward shorter templates would be equal in patient and control samples.

The CDR3 runs 15 residues. V shed 8 bases and J 5 bases; nucleotides not matched to a gene: 16. Per germline, CDR1 SQVTM and CDR2 ANQGSEA. The chain combines TRBV29-1 with TRBJ2-3; 7 positions agree with TRBD2. The sample comprised naive CD4+ T cells from blood. The clonotype comes from a woman between 40 and 50 years old with type 1 diabetes. The CDR3 DNA is TGCAGCTCATACCGGGACTACGCGGGAAGAGATACGCAGTATTTT. This encodes CSSYRDYAGRDTQYF.